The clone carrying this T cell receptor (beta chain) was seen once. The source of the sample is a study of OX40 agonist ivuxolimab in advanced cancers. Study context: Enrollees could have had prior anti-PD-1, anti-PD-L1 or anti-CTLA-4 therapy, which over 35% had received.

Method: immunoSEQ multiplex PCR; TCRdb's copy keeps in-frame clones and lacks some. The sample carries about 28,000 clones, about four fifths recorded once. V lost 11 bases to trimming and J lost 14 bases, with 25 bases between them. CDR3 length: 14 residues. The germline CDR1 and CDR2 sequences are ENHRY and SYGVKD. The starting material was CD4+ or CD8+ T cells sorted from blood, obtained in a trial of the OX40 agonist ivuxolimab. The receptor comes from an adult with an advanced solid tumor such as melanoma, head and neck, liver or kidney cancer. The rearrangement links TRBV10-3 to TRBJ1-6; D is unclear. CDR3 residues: CASQDMGGPSALHF. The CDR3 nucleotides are TGTGCCTCCCAAGATATGGGCGGCCCCTCGGCCCTCCACTTT.